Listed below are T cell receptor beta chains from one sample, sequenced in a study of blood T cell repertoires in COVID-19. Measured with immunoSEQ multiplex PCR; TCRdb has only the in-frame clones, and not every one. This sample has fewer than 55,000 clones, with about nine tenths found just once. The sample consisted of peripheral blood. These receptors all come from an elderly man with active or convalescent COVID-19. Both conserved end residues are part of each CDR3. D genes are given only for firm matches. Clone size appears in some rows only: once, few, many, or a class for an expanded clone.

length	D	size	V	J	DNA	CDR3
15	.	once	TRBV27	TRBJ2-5	TGTGCCAGCAGTCCAGCTCAGGGGAATCCGGAGACCCAGTACTTC	CASSPAQGNPETQYF
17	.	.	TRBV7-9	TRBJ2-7	TGTGCCAGCAGCTACGCGGCGGAGAGACCCAGCTCCTACGAGCAGTACTTC	CASSYAAERPSSYEQYF
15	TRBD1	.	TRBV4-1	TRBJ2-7	TGCGCCAGCAGCCAAGACAGGGGGCCCTCCTACGAGCAGTACTTC	CASSQDRGPSYEQYF
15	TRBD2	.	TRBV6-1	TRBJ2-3	TGTGCCAGCAGTGAATCCGGGGGGGCCGAAGATACGCAGTATTTT	CASSESGGAEDTQYF
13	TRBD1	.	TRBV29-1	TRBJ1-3	TGCAGCGTTGGGCAGGGGGCTGGAAACACCATATATTTT	CSVGQGAGNTIYF
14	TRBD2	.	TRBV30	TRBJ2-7	TGTGCCTGGAGCAGGGTAGCGGGGGGCTACGAGCAGTACTTC	CAWSRVAGGYEQYF
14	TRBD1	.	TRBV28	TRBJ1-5	TGTGCCAGTAGTTTGGGGACAGGGGATCAGCCCCAGCATTTT	CASSLGTGDQPQHF
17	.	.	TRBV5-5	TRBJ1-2	TGTGCCAGCAGCTTCGACCTGAGGGCCGGTTTTTTCTATGGCTACACCTTC	CASSFDLRAGFFYGYTF
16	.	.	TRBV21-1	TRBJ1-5	TGTGCCAGCAGCAAAGCTAACAGGATTAGCAATCAGCCCCAGCATTTT	CASSKANRISNQPQHF
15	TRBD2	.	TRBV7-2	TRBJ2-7	TGTGCCAGCAGCGCCCGAGCGGGGGGCCTCTACGAGCAGTACTTC	CASSARAGGLYEQYF
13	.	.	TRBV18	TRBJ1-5	TGTGCCAGCTCACCGGGTCCCGAGGGACTCCAGCATTTT	CASSPGPEGLQHF
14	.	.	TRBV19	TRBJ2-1	TGTGCCAGTAGTATAGGGTACGGCGGGGATGAGCAGTTCTTC	CASSIGYGGDEQFF
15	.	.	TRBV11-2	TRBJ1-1	TGTGCCAGCAGCCCCCTCCTGGGCGTGGACACTGAAGCTTTCTTT	CASSPLLGVDTEAFF
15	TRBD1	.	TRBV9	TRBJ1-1	TGTGCCAGCAGCGAGAGAGGGGGCGTTGTCACTGAAGCTTTCTTT	CASSERGGVVTEAFF
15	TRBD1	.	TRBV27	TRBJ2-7	TGTGCCAGCAGCAAAGGGACAGCGACTTCCTACGAGCAGTACTTC	CASSKGTATSYEQYF
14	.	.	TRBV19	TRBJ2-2	TGTGCCAGTAGGGCTGGGTCGGGGACCGGGGAGCTGTTTTTT	CASRAGSGTGELFF
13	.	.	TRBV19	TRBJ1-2	TGTGCCAGTAGTATAGGTCCCGGTCTTAGCTACACCTTC	CASSIGPGLSYTF
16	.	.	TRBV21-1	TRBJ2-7	TGTGCCAGCAGCGTACACCTCCGGGACAGGGACATGGAGCAGTACTTC	CASSVHLRDRDMEQYF
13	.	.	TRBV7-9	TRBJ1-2	TGTGCCAGCAGCTTGGCGGAGAGTTATGGCTACACCTTC	CASSLAESYGYTF
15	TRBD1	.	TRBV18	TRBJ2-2	TGTGCCAGCTCCCCTGCGACAGGGGGCACCGGGGAGCTGTTTTTT	CASSPATGGTGELFF
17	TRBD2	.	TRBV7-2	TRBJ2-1	TGTGCCAGCAGCCCGACTAGCGGGCTCGTCTCCTACAATGAGCAGTTCTTC	CASSPTSGLVSYNEQFF
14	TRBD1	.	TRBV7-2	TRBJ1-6	TGTGCCAGCAGCTCCAGACAGGGGTACTCACCCCTCCACTTT	CASSSRQGYSPLHF
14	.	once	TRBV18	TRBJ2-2	TGTGCCAGCTCACCGGACATGGGCCCCGGGGAGCTGTTTTTT	CASSPDMGPGELFF
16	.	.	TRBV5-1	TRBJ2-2	TGCGCCAGCAGCCCGGTGGAGTTCGCGAACACCGGGGAGCTGTTTTTT	CASSPVEFANTGELFF
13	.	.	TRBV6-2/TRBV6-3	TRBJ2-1	TGTGCCAGCAGTTCCCAGGGGCGGAATGAGCAGTTCTTC	CASSSQGRNEQFF
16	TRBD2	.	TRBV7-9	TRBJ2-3	TGTGCCAGCAGCACTTTGGGCGGGAGGCCCACAGATACGCAGTATTTT	CASSTLGGRPTDTQYF
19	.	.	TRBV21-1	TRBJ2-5	TGTGCCAGCAGCAAAGCAGCGACAGGCAATAGGGGGAAAGGAGAGACCCAGTACTTC	CASSKAATGNRGKGETQYF
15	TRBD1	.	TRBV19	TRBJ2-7	TGTGCCAGTAGTATAGCGGGACAGAGCCTTTACGAGCAGTACTTC	CASSIAGQSLYEQYF
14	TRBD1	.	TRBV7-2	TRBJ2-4	TGTGCCAGCAGCTTGGGACAGTCCAAAAACATTCAGTACTTC	CASSLGQSKNIQYF
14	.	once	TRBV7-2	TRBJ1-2	TGTGCCAGCAGCTTAGGATTACAGGCCTATGGCTACACCTTC	CASSLGLQAYGYTF
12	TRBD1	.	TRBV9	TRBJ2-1	TGTGCCAGCAGCGTAGGGACAGGGGAGCAGTTCTTC	CASSVGTGEQFF
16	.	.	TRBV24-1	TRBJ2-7	TGTGCCACCAGTGAGTCCGGGACTCGCTCCCCCTACGAGCAGTACTTC	CATSESGTRSPYEQYF
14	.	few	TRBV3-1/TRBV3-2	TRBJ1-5	TGTGCCAGCAGCCAAGATAGGGGGATTCAGCCCCAGCATTTT	CASSQDRGIQPQHF
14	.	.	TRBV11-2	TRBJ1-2	TGTGCCAGCAGCTTAGTTGGGAGCGGCTATGGCTACACCTTC	CASSLVGSGYGYTF
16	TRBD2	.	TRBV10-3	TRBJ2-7	TGTGCCATCAGTGACGAGCTAGCGGGAGGGGTCTACGAGCAGTACTTC	CAISDELAGGVYEQYF
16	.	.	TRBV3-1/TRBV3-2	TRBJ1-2	TGTGCCAGCAGCCAAGATCGTGGCCCGTCAGGTTATGGCTACACCTTC	CASSQDRGPSGYGYTF
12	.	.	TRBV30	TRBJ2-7	TGTGCCTGGAGCCTGGGGGGTTACGAGCAGTACTTC	CAWSLGGYEQYF
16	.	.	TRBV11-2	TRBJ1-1	TGTGCCAGCAGCCCAACGCGTGGGGGGGGGAACACTGAAGCTTTCTTT	CASSPTRGGGNTEAFF
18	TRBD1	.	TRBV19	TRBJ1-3	TGTGCCAGTAGTATCGGGAGGGACAGACGGTACGTTGGAAACACCATATATTTT	CASSIGRDRRYVGNTIYF
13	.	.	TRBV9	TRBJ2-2	TGTGCCAGCAGCGTAGACCGGTCCGGGGAGCTGTTTTTT	CASSVDRSGELFF
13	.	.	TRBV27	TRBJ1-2	TGTGCCAGCAGTTTTAACAGGAACTATGGCTACACCTTC	CASSFNRNYGYTF
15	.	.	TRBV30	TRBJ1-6	TGTGCCTGGCCCCCACGGTTCAGGGCTAAAACACCCCTCCACTTT	CAWPPRFRAKTPLHF
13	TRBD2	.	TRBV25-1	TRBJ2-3	TGTGCCACCGCGATTAGCGGGGGAGATACGCAGTATTTT	CATAISGGDTQYF
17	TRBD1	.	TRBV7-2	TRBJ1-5	TGTGCCAGCAGCTCAAGGGGGACAGGGATGAGCAATCAGCCCCAGCATTTT	CASSSRGTGMSNQPQHF
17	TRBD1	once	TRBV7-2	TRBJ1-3	TGTGCCAGCAGCTCCCAGCCCGGGACAGGGTCTGGAAACACCATATATTTT	CASSSQPGTGSGNTIYF
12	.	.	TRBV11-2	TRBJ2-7	TGTGCCGGGCGGGGAGACTCCTACGAGCAGTACTTC	CAGRGDSYEQYF
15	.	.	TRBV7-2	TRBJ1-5	TGTGCCAGCAGCTTATCGGCGGGGCCGGGACAGCCCCAGCATTTT	CASSLSAGPGQPQHF
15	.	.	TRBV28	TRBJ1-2	TGTGCCAGCAGTCAACCTTTGGGGGGGGCCTATGGCTACACCTTC	CASSQPLGGAYGYTF
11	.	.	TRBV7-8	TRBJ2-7	TGTGCCAGTACACAGGGTTACGAGCAGTACTTC	CASTQGYEQYF
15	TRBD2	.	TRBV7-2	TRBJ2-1	TGTGCCAGCAGCTTAGGTCTAGGACTAGTAAATGAGCAGTTCTTC	CASSLGLGLVNEQFF
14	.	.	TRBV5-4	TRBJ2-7	TGTGCCAGCAGAACTACAGGTTCTGACTACGAGCAGTACTTC	CASRTTGSDYEQYF
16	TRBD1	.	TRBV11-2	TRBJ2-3	TGTGCCAGCAGCTTAGATCGACAGGGCCGCACAGATACGCAGTATTTT	CASSLDRQGRTDTQYF
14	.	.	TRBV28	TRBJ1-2	TGTGCCAGCAGAACGACAGGTCCGGTGAGTGGCTACACCTTC	CASRTTGPVSGYTF